This entry lists 8 T cell receptor beta chains sequenced from one sample in a study of shared clonotypes between healthy human individuals. Some clones are missing from TCRdb's copy, which holds only in-frame ones; the method was immunoSEQ multiplex PCR. The sample has 2 million to 2.5 million clones, approximately 95% seen once; the top ten hold approximately 0.13%. Sequencing was done on a sample of naive CD4+ T cells sorted from blood. Subset specified: CD45RA+ positively selected. These receptors were collected from a man in his late teens or twenties in good health.

As to this clone: Other DNA sequences in this sample translate to the same CDR3. This chain uses TRBV5-1 with TRBJ1-1; D possibly corresponds to TRBD1 (5 bases). Trimming took 3 bases from V and 4 from J, leaving 7 bases between them. The germline V gene has CDR1 SGHRS and CDR2 YFSETQ. This CDR3 has 12 amino acids. CDR3 loop: CASSSGGTEAFF. The CDR3 DNA follows: TGCGCCAGCAGCTCTGGGGGCACTGAAGCTTTCTTT.

J is TRBJ2-3 and V is TRBV10-3; no clear D gene. The CDR3 covers 14 residues. Per germline, CDR1 ENHRY and CDR2 SYGVKD. Trimming shortened V by 11 bases and J by 1 base, and 16 bases separated the two germline ends. The CDR3 DNA is TGTGCCGTCGCGAAAGCGTCGGGCACAGATACGCAGTATTTT. This encodes CAVAKASGTDTQYF.

The V and J genes are TRBV6-5 and TRBJ1-6; unclear D gene. Trimming removed 4 bases from V and 7 bases from J, with 11 bases in between. The CDR3 spans 14 residues. From germline, CDR1 is MNHEY and CDR2 SVGAGI. The CDR3 loop reads CASSSRSLNSPLHF. CDR3 in DNA: TGTGCCAGCAGTTCCAGGTCCCTGAATTCACCCCTCCACTTT.

The rearrangement links TRBV19 to TRBJ2-1, with 8 bases aligning to TRBD1. Germline CDR1 LNHDA, CDR2 SQIVND (reference sequence). The J segment lost 5 bases and the V segment lost 7 bases, leaving 10 bases of the junction unmatched. The length of the CDR3 is 15 residues. CDR3 loop: CASTRVGGQDNEQFF. Written as DNA, the CDR3 is TGTGCCAGTACCAGGGTAGGGGGACAGGACAATGAGCAGTTCTTC.

This sequence joins TRBV28 and TRBJ2-3; D is unresolved. Per germline, CDR1 MDHEN and CDR2 SYDVKM. The CDR3 loop spans 12 amino acids. The ends were cut back, 5 bases at V and 10 bases at J, with 13 bases in the middle. DNA of the CDR3: TGTGCCAGCAGTGATACGCAATTGCCGCAGTATTTT. Amino acid sequence: CASSDTQLPQYF.

This chain links TRBV28 with TRBJ2-3; D gene ambiguous. Germline V CDR1 and CDR2: MDHEN, SYDVKM. V shed 5 bases and J shed 3 bases, with 6 bases lying between them. The CDR3 consists of 12 residues. Here the CDR3 reads CASSGMTDTQYF. DNA of the CDR3: TGTGCCAGCAGTGGGATGACAGATACGCAGTATTTT.

This clone was seen a handful of times. Other DNA sequences from this sample encode an identical CDR3 as well. This chain connects TRBV11-2 to TRBJ1-2, with D perhaps TRBD1 (6 bases). V lost 5 bases and J lost 1, with 8 bases in between. Per the germline V gene, CDR1 is SGHAT and CDR2 is FQNNGV. The CDR3 length is 13 residues. The chain's CDR3 is CASSPDSNYGYTF. DNA for the CDR3: TGTGCCAGCAGCCCGGACAGTAACTATGGCTACACCTTC.

V gene TRBV30 combines with J gene TRBJ2-7, with D possibly TRBD2 on 6 matching bases. V was clipped by 4 bases and J by 3 bases, with 13 bases between them. The germline V gene encodes CDR1 GTSNPN and CDR2 SVGIG (reference sequence). The CDR3 contains 13 residues. The CDR3 coding sequence is TGTGCCTGGACCCGGGACTGGGACTACGAGCAGTACTTC. Its protein is CAWTRDWDYEQYF.